These 17 T cell receptor beta chains came from one sample sequenced in a study of shared clonotypes between healthy human individuals. Sequenced by immunoSEQ multiplex PCR; TCRdb stores in-frame clones only, minus some. The data show 2,100,000 or so clones, approximately 96% seen once. Sequences were obtained from naive CD4+ T cells sorted from blood. Subset in this sample: CD45RA+ positively selected. The receptors were sampled from a man aged 18 to 29 in good health.

The genes are TRBV7-6 and TRBJ2-5; D possibly corresponds to TRBD2 (6 bases). Germline CDR1 SGHVS, CDR2 FNYEAQ. Between the trimmed V and J ends, which lost 1 base and 3 bases, there was a span of 15 bases. This CDR3 is 16 amino acids long. The CDR3 loop is CASSLVFGGLEETQYF. The CDR3 DNA reads TGTGCCAGCAGCTTAGTATTTGGAGGGCTTGAAGAGACCCAGTACTTC.

The rearrangement uses TRBV5-6 and TRBJ2-7; D tentatively reads TRBD1 or TRBD2 (5 bases each). The CDR3 loop spans 13 amino acids. Germline V gene sequence: CDR1 SGHDT, CDR2 YYEEEE. V dropped 4 bases and J dropped 0 bases, with 8 bases sitting between them. CDR3 in DNA: TGTGCCAGCAGCCGGGGCAGCTCCTACGAGCAGTACTTC. The encoded protein is CASSRGSSYEQYF.

This chain joins TRBV4-2 and TRBJ2-2, with unresolved D. The germline gives CDR1 LGHNA, CDR2 YNFKEQ. The CDR3 runs to 15 residues. V lost 0 bases and J 7 bases, leaving 12 bases between the germline ends. CDR3: CASSQDFRPDGELFF. The CDR3 DNA reads as TGTGCCAGCAGCCAAGATTTCCGCCCGGACGGGGAGCTGTTTTTT.

Worth noting for this clone: The sample carries other DNA sequences with the same CDR3. This rearrangement joins TRBV30 to TRBJ1-5; D is unclear. V was cut by 0 bases and J by 7 bases, with 10 bases left in between. The CDR3 is made up of 13 amino acids. Per germline, CDR1 GTSNPN and CDR2 SVGIG (reference sequence). CDR3 loop: CAWSVQENQPQHF. The CDR3, as DNA: TGTGCCTGGAGTGTACAAGAAAACCAGCCCCAGCATTTT.

This chain joins TRBV5-8 and TRBJ1-1; 7 nucleotides agree with TRBD1. CDR3 length: 16 residues. The J segment lost 10 bases and the V segment lost 4 bases, leaving 19 bases of the junction unmatched. Germline lookup yields CDR1 SGHTS and CDR2 YDEGEE. CDR3 in DNA: TGTGCCAGCAGCCCGGCGGGTACGAGGGGGCGATTGGGAGCTTTCTTT. It is translated as CASSPAGTRGRLGAFF. Using reference TRBV5-8 and TRBJ1-1 for the parts outside the CDR3, the full variable domain is EAGVTQSPTHLIKTRGQQATLRCSPISGHTSVYWYQQALGLGLQFLLWYDEGEERNRGNFPPRFSGRQFPNYSSELNVNALELEDSALYLCASSPAGTRGRLGAFFGQGTRLTVV.

V gene TRBV18 combines with J gene TRBJ2-2, with TRBD2 matching over 11 bases. The length of the CDR3 is 15 residues. The V and J ends lost 7 bases and 7 bases, in that order; junction bases with no gene match: 8. The V gene's germline CDR1 is KGHSH and CDR2 LQKENI. The CDR3 loop is CASLSLAGGSGELFF. CDR3 coding DNA: TGTGCCAGCTTATCCCTAGCGGGAGGAAGCGGGGAGCTGTTTTTT.

The chain joins TRBV19 to TRBJ1-5, with D perhaps TRBD1 (5 bases). The CDR3 runs 17 residues. Germline CDR1 LNHDA, CDR2 SQIVND (reference sequence). Between the trimmed V and J ends, which lost 7 bases and 6 bases, there was a span of 25 bases. CDR3 in amino acids: CASTLSWDPNLGQPQHF. As DNA, the CDR3 is TGTGCCAGTACCCTCTCGTGGGACCCGAATTTGGGTCAGCCCCAGCATTTT.

This chain uses TRBV7-9 with TRBJ1-5; D might be TRBD1 (5 bases). The CDR3 loop spans 16 amino acids. The germline V gene has CDR1 SEHNR and CDR2 FQNEAQ (reference sequence). V gave up 5 bases and J gave up 6 bases, with 20 bases separating them. The CDR3 loop is CASSPIEGQGGQPQHF. The CDR3 nucleotides are TGTGCCAGCAGCCCCATAGAAGGGCAGGGAGGTCAGCCCCAGCATTTT.

Comment on this clone: This sample also contains other DNA sequences that code for the same CDR3. This chain connects TRBV5-1 to TRBJ2-2; no reliable D call. Trimming removed 4 bases from V and 2 bases from J, with 12 bases in between. Germline CDR1 is SGHRS and CDR2 is YFSETQ. The CDR3 totals 15 residues. CDR3 sequence: CASSRTGSNTGELFF. The DNA of the CDR3 is TGCGCCAGCAGCAGAACCGGGTCTAACACCGGGGAGCTGTTTTTT.

In the case of this clone: This CDR3 is also generated by other DNA sequences in the sample. V usage is TRBV30 and J usage is TRBJ1-1; D gene unclear. Trimming removed 0 bases from V and 4 bases from J, with 9 bases in between. This CDR3 comprises 13 residues. Germline V gene sequence: CDR1 GTSNPN, CDR2 SVGIG (reference sequence). The CDR3 loop is CAWSVPGITEAFF. DNA of the CDR3: TGTGCCTGGAGTGTCCCAGGCATCACTGAAGCTTTCTTT.

Details on this clone: This specimen includes other DNA sequences encoding the same CDR3. The chain employs TRBV18 and TRBJ2-3; no firm D call. From germline, CDR1 is KGHSH and CDR2 LQKENI. V lost 3 bases, J lost 1 base, and 5 bases lay in between. There are 13 residues in the CDR3. CDR3 sequence reads: CASSPTGTDTQYF. CDR3 DNA sequence: TGTGCCAGCTCACCGACGGGCACAGATACGCAGTATTTT.

The J gene is TRBJ2-7, the V gene TRBV9; no firm D call. The CDR3 runs 16 residues. V lost 0 bases to trimming and J lost 6 bases, with 19 bases between them. CDR1 is SGDLS and CDR2 is YYNGEE in the germline V gene. The CDR3 nucleotides read TGTGCCAGCAGCGTAGACAGCCCATTTCGAGGTCGCGAGCAGTACTTC. This translates into CASSVDSPFRGREQYF.

In the case of this clone: This sample also contains other DNA sequences that code for the same CDR3. The rearrangement links TRBV18 to TRBJ2-7; D unresolved. The V gene's germline CDR1 is KGHSH and CDR2 LQKENI. V was shortened by 1 base and J by 2 bases, with 6 bases between the two germline ends. CDR3 length: 13 amino acids. The CDR3 loop is CASSPLRAYEQYF. The CDR3 DNA sequence: TGTGCCAGCTCACCACTTAGGGCCTACGAGCAGTACTTC. The variable domain in full, completed from reference TRBV18 and TRBJ2-7, reads NAGVMQNPRHLVRRRGQEARLRCSPMKGHSHVYWYRQLPEEGLKFMVYLQKENIIDESGMPKERFSAEFPKEGPSILRIQQVVRGDSAAYFCASSPLRAYEQYFGPGTRLTVT.

V is TRBV6-5 and J is TRBJ2-7, with D tentatively TRBD2 (6 bases). The CDR3 spans 14 residues. The V gene's germline CDR1 is MNHEY and CDR2 SVGAGI. The V end lost 6 bases, the J end lost 7 bases, and 19 bases lay between the germline ends. The CDR3 protein is CASRRDAVSGEQYF. DNA of the CDR3: TGTGCCAGCAGGCGGGACGCAGTCTCAGGGGAGCAGTACTTC.

The chain carries TRBV9 and TRBJ2-3; a possible D gene is TRBD1 (6 bases). The CDR3 consists of 15 residues. V was pared by 3 bases and J by 5 bases, with 16 bases between. Germline V gene lookup returns CDR1 SGDLS and CDR2 YYNGEE. The CDR3 nucleotides are TGTGCCAGCAGCGCCCCCGGGACATCGGTAGATACGCAGTATTTT. It codes for CASSAPGTSVDTQYF.

V gene TRBV7-2 combines with J gene TRBJ2-1; 10 bases align to TRBD2. CDR1 and CDR2 from the germline V gene are SGHTA and FQGNSA. The J segment lost 7 bases and the V segment lost 4 bases, leaving 7 bases of the junction unmatched. The CDR3 spans 15 residues. CDR3 coding DNA: TGTGCCAGCAGCTCACCGGGACTAGCGACGAATGAGCAGTTCTTC. Protein sequence: CASSSPGLATNEQFF.

This sequence joins TRBV6-1 and TRBJ1-5; D remains unclear. This CDR3 is 13 amino acids long. CDR1 MNHNS and CDR2 SASEGT come from the germline V gene. Trimming shortened V by 7 bases and J by 0 bases, and 7 bases separated the two germline ends. This CDR3 is CASNIYSNQPQHF. The CDR3 DNA follows: TGTGCCAGCAATATTTATAGCAATCAGCCCCAGCATTTT.